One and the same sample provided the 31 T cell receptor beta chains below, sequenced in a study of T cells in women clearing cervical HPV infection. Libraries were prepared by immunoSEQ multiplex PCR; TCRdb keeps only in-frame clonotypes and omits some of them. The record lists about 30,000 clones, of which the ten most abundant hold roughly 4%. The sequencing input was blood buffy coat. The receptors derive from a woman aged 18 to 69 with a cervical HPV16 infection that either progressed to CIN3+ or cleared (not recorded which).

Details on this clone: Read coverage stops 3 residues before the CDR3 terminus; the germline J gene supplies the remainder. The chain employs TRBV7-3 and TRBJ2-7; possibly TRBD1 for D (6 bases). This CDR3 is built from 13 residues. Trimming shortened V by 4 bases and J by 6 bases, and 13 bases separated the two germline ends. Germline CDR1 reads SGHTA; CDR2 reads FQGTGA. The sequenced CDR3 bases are TGTGCCAGCAGCTCAGGGGACCGGCCCGAG. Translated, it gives CASSSGDRPE. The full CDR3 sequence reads CASSSGDRPEQYF.

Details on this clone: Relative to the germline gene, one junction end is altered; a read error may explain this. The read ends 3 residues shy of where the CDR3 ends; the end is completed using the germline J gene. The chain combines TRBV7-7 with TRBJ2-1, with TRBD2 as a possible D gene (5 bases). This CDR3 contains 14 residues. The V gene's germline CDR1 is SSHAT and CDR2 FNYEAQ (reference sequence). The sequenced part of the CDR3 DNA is TGTGCTAGCAGCTTAGGACGGCGGGACAATGAG. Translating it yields CASSLGRRDNE. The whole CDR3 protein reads CASSLGRRDNEQFF.

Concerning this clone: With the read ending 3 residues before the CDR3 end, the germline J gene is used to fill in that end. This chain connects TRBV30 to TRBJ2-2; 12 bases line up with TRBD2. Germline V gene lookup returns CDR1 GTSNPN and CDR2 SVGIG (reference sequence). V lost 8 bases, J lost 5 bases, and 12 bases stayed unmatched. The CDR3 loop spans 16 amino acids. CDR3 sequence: CAAWGASGRVTGELFF. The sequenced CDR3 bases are TGTGCCGCATGGGGGGCTAGCGGGAGGGTTACCGGGGAG. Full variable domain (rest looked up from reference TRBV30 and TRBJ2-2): SQTIHQWPATLVQPVGSPLSLECTVEGTSNPNLYWYRQAAGRGLQLLFYSVGIGQISSEVPQNLSASRPQDRQFILSSKKLLLSDSGFYLCAAWGASGRVTGELFFGEGSRLTVL.

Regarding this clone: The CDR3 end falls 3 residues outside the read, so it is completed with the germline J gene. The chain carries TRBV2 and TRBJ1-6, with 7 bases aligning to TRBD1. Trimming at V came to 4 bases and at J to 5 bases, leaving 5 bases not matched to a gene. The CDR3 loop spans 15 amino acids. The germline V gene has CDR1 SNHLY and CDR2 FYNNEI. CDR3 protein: CASSGDSLNNSPLHF. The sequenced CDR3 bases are TGTGCCAGCAGTGGGGACAGCCTAAATAATTCACCC.

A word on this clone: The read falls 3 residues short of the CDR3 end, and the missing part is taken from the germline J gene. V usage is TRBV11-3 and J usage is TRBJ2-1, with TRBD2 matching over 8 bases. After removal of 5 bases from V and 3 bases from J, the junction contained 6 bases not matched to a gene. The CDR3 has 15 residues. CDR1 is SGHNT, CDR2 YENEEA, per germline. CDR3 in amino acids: CASSKTSELYNEQFF. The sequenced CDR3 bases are TGTGCCAGCAGCAAGACTAGCGAACTCTACAATGAG.

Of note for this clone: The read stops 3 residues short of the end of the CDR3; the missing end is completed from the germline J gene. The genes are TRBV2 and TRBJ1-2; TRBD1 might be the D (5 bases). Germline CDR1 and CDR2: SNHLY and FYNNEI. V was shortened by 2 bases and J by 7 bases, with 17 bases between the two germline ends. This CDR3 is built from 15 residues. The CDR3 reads CASSERGQAGSGYTF. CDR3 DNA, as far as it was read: TGTGCCAGCAGTGAAAGGGGCCAGGCGGGGAGTGGC.

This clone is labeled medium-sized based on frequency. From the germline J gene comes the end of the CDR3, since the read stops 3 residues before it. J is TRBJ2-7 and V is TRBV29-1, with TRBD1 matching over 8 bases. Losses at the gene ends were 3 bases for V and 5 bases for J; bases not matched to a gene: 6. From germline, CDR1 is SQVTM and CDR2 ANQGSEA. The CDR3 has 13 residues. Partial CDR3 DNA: TGCAGCGTTGATGGACAGGGACTTGACGAG. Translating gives CSVDGQGLDE. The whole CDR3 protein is CSVDGQGLDEQYF.

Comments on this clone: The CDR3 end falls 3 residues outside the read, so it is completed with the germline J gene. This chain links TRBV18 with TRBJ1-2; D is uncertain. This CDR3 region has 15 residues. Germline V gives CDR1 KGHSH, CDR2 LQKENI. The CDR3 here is CASSPPVGKSGDYTF. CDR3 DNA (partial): TGTGCCAGCTCACCACCGGTGGGGAAAAGCGGTGAC.

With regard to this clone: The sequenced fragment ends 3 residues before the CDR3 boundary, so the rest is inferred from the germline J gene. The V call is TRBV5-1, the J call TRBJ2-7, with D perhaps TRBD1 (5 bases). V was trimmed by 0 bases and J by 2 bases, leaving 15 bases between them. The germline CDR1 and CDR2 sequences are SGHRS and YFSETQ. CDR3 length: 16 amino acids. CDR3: CASSLGAGRPAYEQYF. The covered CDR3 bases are TGCGCCAGCAGCTTGGGGGCAGGGCGGCCCGCCTACGAG.

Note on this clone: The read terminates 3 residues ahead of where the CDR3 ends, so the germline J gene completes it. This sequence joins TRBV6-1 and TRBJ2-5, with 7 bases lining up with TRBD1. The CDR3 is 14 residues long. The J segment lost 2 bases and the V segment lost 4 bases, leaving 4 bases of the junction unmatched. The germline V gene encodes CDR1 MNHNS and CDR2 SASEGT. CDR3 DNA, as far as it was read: TGTGCCAGCAGTGCCGGACAGGAACAAGAGACC. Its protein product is CASSAGQEQET. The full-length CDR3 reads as CASSAGQEQETQYF.

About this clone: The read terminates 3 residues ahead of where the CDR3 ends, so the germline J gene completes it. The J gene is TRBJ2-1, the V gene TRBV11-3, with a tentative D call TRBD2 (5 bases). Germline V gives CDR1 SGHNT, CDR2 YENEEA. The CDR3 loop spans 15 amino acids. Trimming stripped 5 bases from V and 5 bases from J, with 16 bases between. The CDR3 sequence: CASSPVPSGHNEQFF. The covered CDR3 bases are TGTGCCAGCAGCCCCGTCCCCAGCGGACACAATGAG.

The covered CDR3 bases are TGCAGTGCTAGGGTGTTCGCTAGCGGAGTATACGAG. Residues: CSARVFASGVYE. The CDR3 as a whole reads CSARVFASGVYEQYF. This chain connects TRBV20-1 to TRBJ2-7; 7 bases map to TRBD2. The read ends 3 residues early relative to the CDR3; the germline J gene fills the gap. This CDR3 is built from 15 residues. V trimming: 3 bases; J trimming: 4 bases; junction bases outside the gene matches: 12. Germline V CDR1 and CDR2: DFQATT, SNEGSKA (reference sequence).

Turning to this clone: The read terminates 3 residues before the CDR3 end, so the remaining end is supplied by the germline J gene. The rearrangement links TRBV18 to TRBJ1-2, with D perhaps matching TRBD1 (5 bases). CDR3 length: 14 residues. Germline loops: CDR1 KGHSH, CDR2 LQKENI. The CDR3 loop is CASSPGTTAYDYTF. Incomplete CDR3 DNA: TGTGCCAGCTCACCGGGGACTACCGCCTACGAC.

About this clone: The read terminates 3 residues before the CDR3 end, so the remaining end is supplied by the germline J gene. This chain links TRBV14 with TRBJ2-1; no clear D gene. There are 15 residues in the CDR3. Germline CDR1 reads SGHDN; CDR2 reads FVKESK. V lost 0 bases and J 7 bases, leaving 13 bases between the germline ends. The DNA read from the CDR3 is TGTGCCAGCAGCCAAGATCGCCGGGTAAAGAATGAG. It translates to CASSQDRRVKNE. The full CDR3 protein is CASSQDRRVKNEQFF.

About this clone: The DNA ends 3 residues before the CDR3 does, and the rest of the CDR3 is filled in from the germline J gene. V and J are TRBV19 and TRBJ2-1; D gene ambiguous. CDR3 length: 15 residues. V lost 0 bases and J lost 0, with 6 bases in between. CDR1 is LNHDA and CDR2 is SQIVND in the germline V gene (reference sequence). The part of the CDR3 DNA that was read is TGTGCCAGTAGTATAGAAAGCTTCTCCTACAATGAG. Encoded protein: CASSIESFSYNE. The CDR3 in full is CASSIESFSYNEQFF.

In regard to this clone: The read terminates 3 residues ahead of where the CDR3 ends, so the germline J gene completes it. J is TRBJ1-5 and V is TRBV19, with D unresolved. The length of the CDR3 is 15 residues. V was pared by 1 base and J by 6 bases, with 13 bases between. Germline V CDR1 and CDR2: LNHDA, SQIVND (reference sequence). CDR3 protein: CASSIGRGLGQPQHF. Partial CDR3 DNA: TGTGCCAGTAGTATAGGTCGGGGTCTAGGTCAGCCC. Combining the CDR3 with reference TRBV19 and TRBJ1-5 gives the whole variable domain DGGITQSPKYLFRKEGQNVTLSCEQNLNHDAMYWYRQDPGQGLRLIYYSQIVNDFQKGDIAEGYSVSREKKESFPLTVTSAQKNPTAFYLCASSIGRGLGQPQHFGDGTRLSIL.

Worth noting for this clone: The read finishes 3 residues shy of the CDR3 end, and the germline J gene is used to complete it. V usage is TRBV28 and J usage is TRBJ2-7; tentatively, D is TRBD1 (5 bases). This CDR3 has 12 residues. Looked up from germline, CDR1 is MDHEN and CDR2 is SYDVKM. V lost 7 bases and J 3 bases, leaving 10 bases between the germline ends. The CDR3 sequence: CASKGPIYEQYF. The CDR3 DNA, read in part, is TGTGCCAGCAAGGGGCCAATCTACGAG.

CDR3 protein: CASSSPNYEQYF. CDR3 bases read: TGTGCCAGCAGCTCTCCTAACTACGAG. The V gene is TRBV7-9, the J gene TRBJ2-7; no firm D call. The CDR3 goes on 3 residues after the read ends, and that part is filled in from the germline J gene. The CDR3 is made up of 12 amino acids. CDR1 is SEHNR, CDR2 FQNEAQ, per germline (reference sequence). Trimming took 4 bases from V and 3 from J, leaving 7 bases between them.

The chain's CDR3 is CAWGGQGLSDTYTF. CDR3 DNA (partial): TGTGCCTGGGGGGGACAGGGATTATCAGATACC. V gene TRBV30 combines with J gene TRBJ1-2, with TRBD1 matching over 9 bases. The sequence runs out 3 residues before the end of the CDR3; the remainder is reconstructed from the germline J gene. Germline lookup yields CDR1 GTSNPN and CDR2 SVGIG (reference sequence). The CDR3 extends over 14 amino acids.

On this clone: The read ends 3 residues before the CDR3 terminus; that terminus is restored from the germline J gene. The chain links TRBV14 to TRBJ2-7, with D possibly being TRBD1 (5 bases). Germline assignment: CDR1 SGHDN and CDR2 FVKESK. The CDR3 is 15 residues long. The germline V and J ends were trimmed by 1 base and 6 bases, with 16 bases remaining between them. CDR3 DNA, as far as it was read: TGTGCCAGCAGCCAAGTTGGCAGGGTATACACCGAG. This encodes CASSQVGRVYTE. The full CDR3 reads CASSQVGRVYTEQYF. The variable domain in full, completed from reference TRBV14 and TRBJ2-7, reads EAGVTQFPSHSVIEKGQTVTLRCDPISGHDNLYWYRRVMGKEIKFLLHFVKESKQDESGMPNNRFLAERTGGTYSTLKVQPAELEDSGVYFCASSQVGRVYTEQYFGPGTRLTVT.

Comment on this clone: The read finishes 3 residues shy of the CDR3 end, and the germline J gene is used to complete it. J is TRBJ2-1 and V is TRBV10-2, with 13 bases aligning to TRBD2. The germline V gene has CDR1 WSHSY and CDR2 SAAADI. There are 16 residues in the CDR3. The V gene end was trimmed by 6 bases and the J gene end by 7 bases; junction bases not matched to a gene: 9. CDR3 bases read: TGCGCCAGCAGACTAGCGGGAGGGGGAGTTTTAAATGAG. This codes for CASRLAGGGVLNE. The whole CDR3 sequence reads CASRLAGGGVLNEQFF.

This CDR3 is CASSLVGGRVPDTQYF. CDR3 DNA, as far as it was read: TGTGCCAGCAGCTTAGTTGGGGGGAGGGTCCCAGATACG. The chain links TRBV7-8 to TRBJ2-3; TRBD2 aligns across 7 bases. The CDR3 extends 3 residues past the end of the read, so its final part is completed from the germline J gene. CDR3 size: 16 residues. J was trimmed by 4 bases and V by 1 base; bases with no gene match: 8. The germline gives CDR1 SGHVS, CDR2 FQNEAQ. Using reference TRBV7-8 and TRBJ2-3 for the parts outside the CDR3, the full variable domain is GAGVSQSPRYKVAKRGQDVALRCDPISGHVSLFWYQQALGQGPEFLTYFQNEAQLDKSGLPSDRFFAERPEGSVSTLKIQRTQQEDSAVYLCASSLVGGRVPDTQYFGPGTRLTVL.

The CDR3 sequence: CASSIGSMRRGLPYDYTF. The covered CDR3 bases are TGTGCCAGTAGTATTGGATCCATGAGGAGGGGGTTACCCTACGAC. V gene TRBV19 combines with J gene TRBJ1-2, with D tentatively TRBD1 (6 bases). The DNA ends 3 residues before the CDR3 does, and the rest of the CDR3 is filled in from the germline J gene. In germline, CDR1 is LNHDA, CDR2 SQIVND (reference sequence). This CDR3 comprises 18 residues.

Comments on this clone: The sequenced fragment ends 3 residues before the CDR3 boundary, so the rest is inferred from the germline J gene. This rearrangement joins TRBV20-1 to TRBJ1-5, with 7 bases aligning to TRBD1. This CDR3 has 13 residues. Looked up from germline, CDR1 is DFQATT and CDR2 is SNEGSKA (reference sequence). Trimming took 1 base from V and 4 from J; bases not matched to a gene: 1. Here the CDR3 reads CSARVDRNQPQHF. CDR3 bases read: TGCAGTGCTAGAGTGGACAGGAATCAGCCC.

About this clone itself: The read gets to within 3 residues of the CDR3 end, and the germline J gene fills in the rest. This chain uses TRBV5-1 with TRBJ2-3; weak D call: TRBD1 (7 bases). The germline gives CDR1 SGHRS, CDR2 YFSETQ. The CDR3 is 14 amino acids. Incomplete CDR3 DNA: TGCGCCAGCAGACCCGGAGGGGGCATAGAGACG. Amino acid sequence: CASRPGGGIET. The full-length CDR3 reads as CASRPGGGIETQYF.

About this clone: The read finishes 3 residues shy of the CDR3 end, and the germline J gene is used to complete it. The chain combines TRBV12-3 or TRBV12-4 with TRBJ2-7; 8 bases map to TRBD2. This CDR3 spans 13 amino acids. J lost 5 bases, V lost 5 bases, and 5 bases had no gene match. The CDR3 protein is CASSPSGRDEQYF. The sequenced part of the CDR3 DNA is TGTGCCAGCAGTCCCAGCGGGAGAGACGAG.

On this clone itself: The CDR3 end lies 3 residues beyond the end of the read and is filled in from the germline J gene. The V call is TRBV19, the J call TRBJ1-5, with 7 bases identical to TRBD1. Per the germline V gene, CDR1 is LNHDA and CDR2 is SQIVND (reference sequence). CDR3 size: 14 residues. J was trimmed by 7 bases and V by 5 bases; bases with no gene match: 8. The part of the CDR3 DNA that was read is TGTGCCAGTAGTGCGGACAGGTCAGGACAGCCC. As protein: CASSADRSGQP. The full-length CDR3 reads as CASSADRSGQPQHF.

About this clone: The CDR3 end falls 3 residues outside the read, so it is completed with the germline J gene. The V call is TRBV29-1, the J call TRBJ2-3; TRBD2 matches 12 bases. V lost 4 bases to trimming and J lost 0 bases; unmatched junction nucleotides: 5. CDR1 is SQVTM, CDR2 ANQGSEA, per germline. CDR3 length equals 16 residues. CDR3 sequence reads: CSVGPLAGGSTDTQYF. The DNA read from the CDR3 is TGCAGCGTTGGGCCACTAGCGGGAGGAAGCACAGATACG.

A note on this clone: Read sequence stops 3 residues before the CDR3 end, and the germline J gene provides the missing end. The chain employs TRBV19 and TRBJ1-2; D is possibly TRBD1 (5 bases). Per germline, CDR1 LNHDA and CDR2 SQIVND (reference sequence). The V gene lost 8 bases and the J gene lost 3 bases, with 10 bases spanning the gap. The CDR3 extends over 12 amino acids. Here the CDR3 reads CASDGRDYGYTF. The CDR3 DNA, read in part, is TGTGCCAGTGATGGCAGGGACTATGGC.

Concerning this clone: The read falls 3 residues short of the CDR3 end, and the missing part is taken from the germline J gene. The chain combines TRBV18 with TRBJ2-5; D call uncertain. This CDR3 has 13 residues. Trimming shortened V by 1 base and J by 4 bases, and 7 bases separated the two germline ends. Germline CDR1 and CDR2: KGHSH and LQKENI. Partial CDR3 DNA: TGTGCCAGCTCACCACGCCCCGGAGAGACC. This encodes CASSPRPGET. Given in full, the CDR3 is CASSPRPGETQYF. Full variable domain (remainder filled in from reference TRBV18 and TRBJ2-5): NAGVMQNPRHLVRRRGQEARLRCSPMKGHSHVYWYRQLPEEGLKFMVYLQKENIIDESGMPKERFSAEFPKEGPSILRIQQVVRGDSAAYFCASSPRPGETQYFGPGTRLLVL.

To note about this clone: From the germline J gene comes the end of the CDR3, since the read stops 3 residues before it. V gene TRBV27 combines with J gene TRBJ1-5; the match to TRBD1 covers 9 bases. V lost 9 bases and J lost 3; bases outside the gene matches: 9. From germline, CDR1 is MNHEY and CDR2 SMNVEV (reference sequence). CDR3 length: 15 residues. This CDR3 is CASSRTGDFNQPQHF. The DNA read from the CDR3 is TGTGCCAGTTCAAGGACAGGGGACTTCAATCAGCCC.